The text below deals with one TCR beta chain. The antigen it binds to is not known. Nothing much larger sits one base from this clone, and base qualities are not available. Explained via the paper, the time point label denotes: about 28 days (+/-7) after the second vaccine dose. AZD1222 recipients whose second dose came at about 4 weeks and those whose second dose came at about 12 weeks were combined into one group, since spike-specific TCR depth and breadth did not differ between the two schedules. The vaccinee samples were drawn from two UK trials, COV001 and COV002, one of which was a single-blind randomized controlled phase 2/3 trial testing AZD1222 (ChAdOx1 nCoV-19) in healthy adults. Trial participant PBMC samples were collected at day 0 and day 28 after the second dose for TCRbeta chain sequencing. This sample stems from a study of T cell responses to AZD1222 COVID-19 vaccine listed by TCRdb under 2021. General notes on the study: TCR sequencing covered more than 230 trial participants: about 210 given two doses of AZD1222 and 26 given two doses of MenACWY control vaccine. Trial participants were enrolled by age into 18-55, 56-69 and 70-plus year subgroups, with approximately 150, 30 and 60 TCR-sequenced participants respectively. The research as a whole found: Epitopes outside the regions mutated in the B.1.351 and B.1.1.7 variants were reportedly recognized by nearly half of the unique spike-specific TCRs. In the small 56-69-year group, the increase in depth fell short of significance, most likely because of low power. Conclusions about previously exposed vaccinees are limited, since just a handful of AZD1222 recipients were seropositive for SARS-CoV-2 at baseline. Because no day 14 peak-response samples were available, repertoires were characterized only after the peak T cell response. Vaccine-associated CD4 TCRs spanned the whole spike protein, with dominant responses in regions 160-218 and 743-854. Spike-specific TCR breadth and depth rose significantly after two AZD1222 doses compared with day 0 and with MenACWY recipients. Participants were mostly white British and included more females than males, and it was suggested by the authors that clonal diversity may have been underestimated.

The CDR3 regions of human TCRbeta chains were analyzed by immunosequencing. The paper's data handling went like this. Repertoire TCRs were matched against a reference library of SARS-CoV-2-specific TCRs generated with the MIRA antigen-specificity platform. Breadth meant the fraction of unique TCRs that were SARS-CoV-2-associated, whereas depth meant the fraction of total T cells that were SARS-CoV-2-associated. Each spike-specific TCR was assigned to its reactive spike region and to a CD4 or CD8 class using the MIRA data. Log10-transformed breadth and depth values were compared by one-way ANOVA with Sidak's multiple comparisons tests. The table was pulled from immuneACCESS by TCRdb, which kept in-frame rearrangements only. Such tables lose some clones; where checked, under half of the loss comes from unresolved V genes, and the rest has no known cause. The DNA was the basis for D and trimming; V, J and clone size are from that table. The sample data list 150,000 to 200,000 clones, and 92% of these were observed just once. The top ten hold 0.9% to 1.2% of the sample.

The cysteine opens and the phenylalanine closes a CDR3 of 11 amino acids. The DNA shown is the 33-base CDR3, in frame from base 1. CDR1 and CDR2 are drawn from the germline V gene (reference sequence): LGHDT, YNNKEL. The receptor comes from an adult who received the AZD1222 COVID-19 vaccine. The sample here was peripheral blood, taken 28 days after the second AZD1222 dose. The rearranged chain carries TRBV3-1 (or the pseudogene TRBV3-2) and TRBJ1-2, with the identity of the D gene unclear. Here is the DNA: TGTGTCGTTCAGACTGACTATGGCTACACCTTC. Translated, this is CVVQTDYGYTF.